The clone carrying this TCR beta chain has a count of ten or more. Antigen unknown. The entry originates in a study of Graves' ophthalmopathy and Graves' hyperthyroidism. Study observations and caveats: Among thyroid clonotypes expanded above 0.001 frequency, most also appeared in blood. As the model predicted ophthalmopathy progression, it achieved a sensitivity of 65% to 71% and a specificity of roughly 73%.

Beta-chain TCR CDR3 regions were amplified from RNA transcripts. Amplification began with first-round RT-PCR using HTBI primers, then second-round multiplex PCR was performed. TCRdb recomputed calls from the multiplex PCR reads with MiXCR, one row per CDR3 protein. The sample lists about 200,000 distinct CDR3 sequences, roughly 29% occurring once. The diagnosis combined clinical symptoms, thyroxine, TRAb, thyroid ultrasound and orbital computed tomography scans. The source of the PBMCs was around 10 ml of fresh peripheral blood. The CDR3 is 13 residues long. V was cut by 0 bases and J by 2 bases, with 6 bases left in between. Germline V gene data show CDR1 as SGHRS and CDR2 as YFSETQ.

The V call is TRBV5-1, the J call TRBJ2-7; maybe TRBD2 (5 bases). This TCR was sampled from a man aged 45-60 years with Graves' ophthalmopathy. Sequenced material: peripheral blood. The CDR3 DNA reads TGCGCCAGCAGCTTGGAACTAGCCTACGAGCAGTACTTC. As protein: CASSLELAYEQYF.